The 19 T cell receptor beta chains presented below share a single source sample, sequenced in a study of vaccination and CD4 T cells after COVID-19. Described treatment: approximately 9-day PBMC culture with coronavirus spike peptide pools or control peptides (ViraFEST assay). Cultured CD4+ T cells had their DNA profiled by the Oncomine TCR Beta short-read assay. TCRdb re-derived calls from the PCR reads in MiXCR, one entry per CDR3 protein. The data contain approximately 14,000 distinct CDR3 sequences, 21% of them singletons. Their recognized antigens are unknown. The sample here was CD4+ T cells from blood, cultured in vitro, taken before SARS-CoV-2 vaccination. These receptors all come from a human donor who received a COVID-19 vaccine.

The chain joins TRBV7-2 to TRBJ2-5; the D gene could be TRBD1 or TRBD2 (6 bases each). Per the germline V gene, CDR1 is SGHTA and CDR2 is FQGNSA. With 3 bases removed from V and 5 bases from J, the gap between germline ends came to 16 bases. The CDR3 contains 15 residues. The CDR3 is CASSLAGGRTETQYF. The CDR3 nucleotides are TGTGCCAGCAGCTTGGCCGGGGGCAGGACGGAGACCCAGTACTTC.

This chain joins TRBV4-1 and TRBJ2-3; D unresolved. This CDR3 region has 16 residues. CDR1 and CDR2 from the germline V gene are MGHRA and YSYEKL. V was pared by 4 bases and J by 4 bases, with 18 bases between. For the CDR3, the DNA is TGCGCCAGCAGCCGAAGCCTGGGCCCCGCGGCAGATACGCAGTATTTT. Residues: CASSRSLGPAADTQYF.

Written as DNA, the CDR3 is TGCAGTGCTAGAGGGGGTAATAGGGACGAGCAGTACTTC. Translated, it gives CSARGGNRDEQYF. The chain employs TRBV20-1 and TRBJ2-7; no clear D gene. Deletions cut 1 base from V and 5 bases from J, with 12 bases between. This CDR3 has 13 residues. Germline V gene sequence: CDR1 DFQATT, CDR2 SNEGSKA (reference sequence).

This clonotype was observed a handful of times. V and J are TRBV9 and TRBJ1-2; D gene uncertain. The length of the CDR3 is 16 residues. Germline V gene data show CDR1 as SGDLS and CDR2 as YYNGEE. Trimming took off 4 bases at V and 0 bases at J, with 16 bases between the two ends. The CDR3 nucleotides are TGTGCCAGCAGCTTTTTGGCTCAGCACTCTAACTATGGCTACACCTTC. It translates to CASSFLAQHSNYGYTF.

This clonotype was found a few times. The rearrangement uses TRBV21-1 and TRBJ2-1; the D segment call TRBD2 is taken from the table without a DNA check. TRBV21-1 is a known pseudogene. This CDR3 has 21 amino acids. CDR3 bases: TGTGCCAGCAGCATCGGATTCGGGACTAGCGGGGGGGTACGTCGCCCCAATGAGCAGTTCTTC. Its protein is CASSIGFGTSGGVRRPNEQFF.

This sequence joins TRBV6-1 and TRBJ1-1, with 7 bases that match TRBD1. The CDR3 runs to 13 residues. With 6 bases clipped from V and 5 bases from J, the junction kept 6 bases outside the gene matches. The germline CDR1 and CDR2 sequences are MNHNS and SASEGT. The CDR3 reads CASRLRQGTEAFF. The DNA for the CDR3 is TGTGCCAGCAGACTAAGACAGGGTACTGAAGCTTTCTTT.

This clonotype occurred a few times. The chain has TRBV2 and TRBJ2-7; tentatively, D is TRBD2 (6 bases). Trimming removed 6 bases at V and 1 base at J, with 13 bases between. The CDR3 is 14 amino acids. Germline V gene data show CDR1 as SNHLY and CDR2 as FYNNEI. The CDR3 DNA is TGTGCCAGCAGCCGGGACTTATATTCCTACGAGCAGTACTTC. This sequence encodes CASSRDLYSYEQYF.

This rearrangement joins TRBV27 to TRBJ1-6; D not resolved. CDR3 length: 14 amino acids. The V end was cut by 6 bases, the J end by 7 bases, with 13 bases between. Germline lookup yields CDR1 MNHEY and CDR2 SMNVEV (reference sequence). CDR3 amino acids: CASSLGLRNSPLHF. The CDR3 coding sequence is TGTGCCAGCAGCCTTGGGCTGCGAAATTCACCCCTCCACTTT.

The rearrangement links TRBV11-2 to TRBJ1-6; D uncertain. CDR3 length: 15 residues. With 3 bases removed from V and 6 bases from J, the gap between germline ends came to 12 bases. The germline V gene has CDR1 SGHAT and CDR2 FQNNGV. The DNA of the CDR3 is TGTGCCAGCAGCTTTCGAGACCATTCTAATTCACCCCTCCACTTT. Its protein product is CASSFRDHSNSPLHF.

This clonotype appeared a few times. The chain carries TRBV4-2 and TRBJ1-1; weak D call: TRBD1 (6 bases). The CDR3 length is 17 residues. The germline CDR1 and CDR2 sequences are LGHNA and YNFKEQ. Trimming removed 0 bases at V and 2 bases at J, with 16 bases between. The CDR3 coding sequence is TGTGCCAGCAGCCAAGACTCGAATGGGGGGGCCAACACTGAAGCTTTCTTT. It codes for CASSQDSNGGANTEAFF.

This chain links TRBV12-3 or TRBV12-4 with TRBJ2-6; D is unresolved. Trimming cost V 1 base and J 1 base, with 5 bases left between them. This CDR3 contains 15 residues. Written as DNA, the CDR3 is TGTGCCAGCAGTTTAGGGGGATCTGGGGCCAACGTCCTGACTTTC. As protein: CASSLGGSGANVLTF.

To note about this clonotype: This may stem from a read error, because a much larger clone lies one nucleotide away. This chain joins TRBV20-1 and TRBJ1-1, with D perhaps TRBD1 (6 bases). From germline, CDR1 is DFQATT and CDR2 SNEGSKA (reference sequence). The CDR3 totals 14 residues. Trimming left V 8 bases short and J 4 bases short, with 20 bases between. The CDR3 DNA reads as TGCAGTACCCGGTCCCCAACAGGGACCACTGAAGCTTTCTTT. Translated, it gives CSTRSPTGTTEAFF.

Here the CDR3 reads CASSLGAGGGNTIYF. Written as DNA, the CDR3 is TGTGCCAGCAGTTTAGGGGCAGGGGGCGGAAACACCATATATTTT. V is TRBV12-3 or TRBV12-4 and J is TRBJ1-3, with TRBD1 matching 8 bases. This CDR3 has 15 amino acids. Trimming at V came to 1 base and at J to 4 bases, leaving 3 bases not matched to a gene.

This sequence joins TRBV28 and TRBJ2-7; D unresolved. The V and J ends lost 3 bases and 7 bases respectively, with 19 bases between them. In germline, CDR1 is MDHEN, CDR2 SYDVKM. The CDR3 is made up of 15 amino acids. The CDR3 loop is CASSFSAGISEEQYF. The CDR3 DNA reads TGTGCCAGCAGTTTTTCTGCCGGCATTTCTGAAGAGCAGTACTTC.

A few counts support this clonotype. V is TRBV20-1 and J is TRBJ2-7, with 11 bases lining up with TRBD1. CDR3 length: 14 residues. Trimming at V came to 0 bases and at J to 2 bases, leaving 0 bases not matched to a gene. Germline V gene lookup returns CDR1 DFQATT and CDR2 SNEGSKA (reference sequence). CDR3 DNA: TGCAGTGCTAGAGAGGGACAGGGGGCCTACGAGCAGTACTTC. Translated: CSAREGQGAYEQYF.

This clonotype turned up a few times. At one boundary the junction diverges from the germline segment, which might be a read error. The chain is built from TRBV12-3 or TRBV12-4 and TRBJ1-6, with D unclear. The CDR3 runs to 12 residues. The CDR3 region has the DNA TGTGCCAGCAGCTTAGGGAGATCACCCCTCCACTTT. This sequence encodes CASSLGRSPLHF.

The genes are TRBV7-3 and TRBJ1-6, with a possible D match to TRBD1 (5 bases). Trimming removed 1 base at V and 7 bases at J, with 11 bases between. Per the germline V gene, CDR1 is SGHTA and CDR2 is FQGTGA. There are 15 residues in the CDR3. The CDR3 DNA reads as TGTGCCAGCAGCTTAAACCCAGGGATGAATTCACCCCTCCACTTT. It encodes CASSLNPGMNSPLHF.

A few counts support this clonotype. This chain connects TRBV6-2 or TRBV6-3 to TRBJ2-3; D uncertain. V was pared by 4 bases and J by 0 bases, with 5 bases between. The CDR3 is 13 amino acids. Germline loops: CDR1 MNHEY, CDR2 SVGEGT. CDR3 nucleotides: TGTGCCAGCAGTTTAACTAGCACAGATACGCAGTATTTT. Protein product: CASSLTSTDTQYF.

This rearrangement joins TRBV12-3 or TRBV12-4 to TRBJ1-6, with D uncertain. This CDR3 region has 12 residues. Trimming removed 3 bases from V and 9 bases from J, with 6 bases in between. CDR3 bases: TGTGCCAGCAGTTTTTCCGGTTCACCCCTCCACTTT. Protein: CASSFSGSPLHF.